This T cell receptor beta chain was recovered during a study of shared clonotypes between healthy human individuals. Overall study results and limits: Non-shared clonotypes were found to have lower generation probabilities than the clonotypes that were shared by all four of the sorted-subset donors.

The repertoire was sequenced with immunoSEQ multiplex PCR; TCRdb's copy has only in-frame clones and lacks some. In the table there are roughly 2,000,000 clones, 85% to 95% of which are singletons. CD45RO-negative, CCR7-selected cells formed the naive CD8 fraction, which excluded terminally differentiated effector memory CD45RA+ cells. This CDR3 comprises 15 residues. CDR1 is MNHEY, CDR2 SMNVEV, per germline (reference sequence). The V gene end was trimmed by 2 bases and the J gene end by 9 bases; junction bases not matched to a gene: 3. Worth noting for this clone: No antigen is known for it. Other DNA sequences in this specimen translate into the identical CDR3.

The chain uses TRBV27 and TRBJ1-6; 11 bases are a match to TRBD1. What was sequenced was naive CD8+ T cells sorted from blood. The sequence derives from a man aged 18 to 29 in good health. This chain's CDR3 is CASSLGQGAGSPLHF. Written as DNA, the CDR3 is TGTGCCAGCAGTTTAGGACAGGGGGCGGGTTCACCCCTCCACTTT.